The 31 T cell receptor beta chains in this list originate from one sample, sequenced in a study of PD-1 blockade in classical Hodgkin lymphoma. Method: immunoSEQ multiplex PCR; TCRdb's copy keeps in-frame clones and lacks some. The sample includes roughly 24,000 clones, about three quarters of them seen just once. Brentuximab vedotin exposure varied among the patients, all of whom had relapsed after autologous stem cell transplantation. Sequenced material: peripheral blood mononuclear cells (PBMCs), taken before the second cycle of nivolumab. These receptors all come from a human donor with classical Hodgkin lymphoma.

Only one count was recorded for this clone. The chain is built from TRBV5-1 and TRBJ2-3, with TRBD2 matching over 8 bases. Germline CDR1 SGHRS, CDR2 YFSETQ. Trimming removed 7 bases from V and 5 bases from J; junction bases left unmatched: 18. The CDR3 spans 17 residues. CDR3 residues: CASSTASGAGVGDTQYF. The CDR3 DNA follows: TGCGCCAGCTCCACAGCCTCCGGAGCGGGAGTGGGAGATACGCAGTATTTT. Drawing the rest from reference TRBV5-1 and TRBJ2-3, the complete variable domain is KAGVTQTPRYLIKTRGQQVTLSCSPISGHRSVSWYQQTPGQGLQFLFEYFSETQRNKGNFPGRFSGRQFSNSRSEMNVSTLELGDSALYLCASSTASGAGVGDTQYFGPGTRLTVL.

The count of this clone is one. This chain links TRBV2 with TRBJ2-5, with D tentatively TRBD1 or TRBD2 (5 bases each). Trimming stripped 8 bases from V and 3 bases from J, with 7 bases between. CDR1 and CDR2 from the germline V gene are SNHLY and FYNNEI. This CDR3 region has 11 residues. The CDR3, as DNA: TGTGCCAGCGGGACGGAAGAGACCCAGTACTTC. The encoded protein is CASGTEETQYF.

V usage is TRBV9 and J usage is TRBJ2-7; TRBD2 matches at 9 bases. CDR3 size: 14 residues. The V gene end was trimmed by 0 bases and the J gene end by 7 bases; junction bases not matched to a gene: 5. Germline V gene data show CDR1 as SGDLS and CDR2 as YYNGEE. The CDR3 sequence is CASSVASGVGEQYF. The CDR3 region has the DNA TGTGCCAGCAGCGTAGCTAGCGGGGTTGGGGAGCAGTACTTC. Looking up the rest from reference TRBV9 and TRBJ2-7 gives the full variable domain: DSGVTQTPKHLITATGQRVTLRCSPRSGDLSVYWYQQSLDQGLQFLIQYYNGEERAKGNILERFSAQQFPDLHSELNLSSLELGDSALYFCASSVASGVGEQYFGPGTRLTVT.

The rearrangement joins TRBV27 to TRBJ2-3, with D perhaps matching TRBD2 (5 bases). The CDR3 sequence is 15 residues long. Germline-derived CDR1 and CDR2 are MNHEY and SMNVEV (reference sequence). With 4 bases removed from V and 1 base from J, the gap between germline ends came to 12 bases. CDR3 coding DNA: TGTGCCAGCAGTTCCCCGGCGGAGGGCACAGATACGCAGTATTTT. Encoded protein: CASSSPAEGTDTQYF.

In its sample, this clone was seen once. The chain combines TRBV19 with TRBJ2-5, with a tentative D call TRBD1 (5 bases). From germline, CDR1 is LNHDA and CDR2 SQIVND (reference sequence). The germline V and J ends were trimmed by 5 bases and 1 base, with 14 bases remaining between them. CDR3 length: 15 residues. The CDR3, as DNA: TGTGCCAGTAGTCCCTGGACACCCTTCCAAGAGACCCAGTACTTC. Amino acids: CASSPWTPFQETQYF.

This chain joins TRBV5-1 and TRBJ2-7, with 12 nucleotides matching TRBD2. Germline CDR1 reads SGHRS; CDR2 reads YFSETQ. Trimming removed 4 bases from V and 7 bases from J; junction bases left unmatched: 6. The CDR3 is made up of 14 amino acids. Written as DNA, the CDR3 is TGCGCCAGCAGCGCGCTAGCGGGAGGGCAGGAGCAGTACTTC. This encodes CASSALAGGQEQYF.

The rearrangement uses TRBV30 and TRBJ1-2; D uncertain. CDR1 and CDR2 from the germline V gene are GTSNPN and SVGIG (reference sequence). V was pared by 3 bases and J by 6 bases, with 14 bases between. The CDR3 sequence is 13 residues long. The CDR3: CAWRGISGHGYTF. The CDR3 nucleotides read TGTGCCTGGAGGGGTATAAGCGGCCATGGCTACACCTTC.

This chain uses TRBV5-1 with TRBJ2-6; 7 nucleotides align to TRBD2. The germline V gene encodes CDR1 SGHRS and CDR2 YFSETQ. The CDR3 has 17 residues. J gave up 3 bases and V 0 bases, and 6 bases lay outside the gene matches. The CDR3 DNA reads TGCGCCAGCAGCTTGGTGCGGGAGCTTCGTGGGGCCAACGTCCTGACTTTC. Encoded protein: CASSLVRELRGANVLTF.

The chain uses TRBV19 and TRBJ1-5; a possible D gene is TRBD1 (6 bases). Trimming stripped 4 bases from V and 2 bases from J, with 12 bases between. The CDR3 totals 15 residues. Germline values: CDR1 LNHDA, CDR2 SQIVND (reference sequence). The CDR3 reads CASSTRGAGNQPQHF. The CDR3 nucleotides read TGTGCCAGTAGTACGCGGGGGGCCGGCAATCAGCCCCAGCATTTT.

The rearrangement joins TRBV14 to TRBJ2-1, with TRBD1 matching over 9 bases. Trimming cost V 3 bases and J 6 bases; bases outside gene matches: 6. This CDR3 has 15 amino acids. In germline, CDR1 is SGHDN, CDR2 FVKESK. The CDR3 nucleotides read TGTGCCAGCAGCCAGGGACAGGGTGGTATCAATGAGCAGTTCTTC. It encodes CASSQGQGGINEQFF.

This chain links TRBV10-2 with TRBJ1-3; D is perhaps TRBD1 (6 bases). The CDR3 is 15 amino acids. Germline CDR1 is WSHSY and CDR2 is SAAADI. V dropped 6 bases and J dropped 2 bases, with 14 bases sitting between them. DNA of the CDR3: TGCGCCAGCAGGAGGGACACCGTCGCTGGAAACACCATATATTTT. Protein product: CASRRDTVAGNTIYF.

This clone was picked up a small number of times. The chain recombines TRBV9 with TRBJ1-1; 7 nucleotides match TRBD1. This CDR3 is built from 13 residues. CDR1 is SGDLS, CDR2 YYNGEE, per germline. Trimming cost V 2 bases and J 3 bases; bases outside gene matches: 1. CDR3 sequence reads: CASSVGQDTEAFF. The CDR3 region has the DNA TGTGCCAGCAGCGTCGGACAGGACACTGAAGCTTTCTTT.

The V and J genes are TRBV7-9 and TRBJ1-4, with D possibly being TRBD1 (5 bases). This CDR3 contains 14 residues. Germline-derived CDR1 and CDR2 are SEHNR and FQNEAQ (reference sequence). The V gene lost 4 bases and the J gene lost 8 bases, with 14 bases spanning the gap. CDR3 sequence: CASSSGREGEKLFF. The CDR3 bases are TGTGCCAGCAGCTCCGGACGCGAGGGGGAAAAACTGTTTTTT.

This chain's CDR3 is CASSSPGGAPYGYTF. The CDR3 DNA sequence: TGTGCCAGCAGTTCTCCAGGGGGCGCACCTTATGGCTACACCTTC. The rearrangement links TRBV28 to TRBJ1-2; 8 bases align to TRBD1. Per germline, CDR1 MDHEN and CDR2 SYDVKM. The J segment lost 5 bases and the V segment lost 4 bases, leaving 9 bases of the junction unmatched. CDR3 length: 15 residues.

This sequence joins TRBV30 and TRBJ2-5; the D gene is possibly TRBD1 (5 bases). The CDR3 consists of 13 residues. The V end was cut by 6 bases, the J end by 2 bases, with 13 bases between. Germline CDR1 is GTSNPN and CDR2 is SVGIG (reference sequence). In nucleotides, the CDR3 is TGTGCCTGCCTCCAAGCAGGGCAAGAGACCCAGTACTTC. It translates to CACLQAGQETQYF.

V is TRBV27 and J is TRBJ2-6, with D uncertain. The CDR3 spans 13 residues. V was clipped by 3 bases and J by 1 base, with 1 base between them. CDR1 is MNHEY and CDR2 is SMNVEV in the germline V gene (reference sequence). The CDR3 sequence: CASSFSGANVLTF. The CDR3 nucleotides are TGTGCCAGCAGTTTTTCTGGGGCCAACGTCCTGACTTTC.

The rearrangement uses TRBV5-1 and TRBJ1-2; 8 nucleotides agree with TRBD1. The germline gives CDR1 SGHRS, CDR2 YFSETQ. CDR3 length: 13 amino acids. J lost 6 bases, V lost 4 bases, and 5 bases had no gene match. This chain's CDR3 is CASSIQGGDGYTF. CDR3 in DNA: TGCGCCAGCAGCATACAGGGGGGAGATGGCTACACCTTC.

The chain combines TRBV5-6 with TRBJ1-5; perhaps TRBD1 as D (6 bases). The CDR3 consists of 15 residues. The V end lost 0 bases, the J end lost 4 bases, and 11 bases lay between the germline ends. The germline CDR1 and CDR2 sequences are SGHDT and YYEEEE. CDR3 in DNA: TGTGCCAGCAGCTTGGCAGGGGTTGGTAATCAGCCCCAGCATTTT. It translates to CASSLAGVGNQPQHF.

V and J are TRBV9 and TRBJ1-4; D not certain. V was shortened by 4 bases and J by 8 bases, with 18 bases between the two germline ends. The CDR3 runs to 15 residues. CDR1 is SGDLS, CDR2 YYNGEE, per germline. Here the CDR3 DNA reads TGTGCCAGCAGCCCGACGCCGGGGTGGGCCGAAAAACTGTTTTTT. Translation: CASSPTPGWAEKLFF.

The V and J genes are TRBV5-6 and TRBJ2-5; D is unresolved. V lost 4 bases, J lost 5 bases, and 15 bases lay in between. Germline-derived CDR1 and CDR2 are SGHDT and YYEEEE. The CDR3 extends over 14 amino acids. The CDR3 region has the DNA TGTGCCAGCAGCCTCAGGCTGCCCATGGAGACCCAGTACTTC. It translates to CASSLRLPMETQYF.

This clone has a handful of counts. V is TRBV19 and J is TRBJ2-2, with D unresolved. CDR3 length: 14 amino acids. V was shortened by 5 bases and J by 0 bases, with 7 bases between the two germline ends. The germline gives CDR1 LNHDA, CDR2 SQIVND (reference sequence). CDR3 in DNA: TGTGCCAGTAGTCGGCTAGCGAACACCGGGGAGCTGTTTTTT. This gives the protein CASSRLANTGELFF. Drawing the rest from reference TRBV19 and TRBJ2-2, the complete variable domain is DGGITQSPKYLFRKEGQNVTLSCEQNLNHDAMYWYRQDPGQGLRLIYYSQIVNDFQKGDIAEGYSVSREKKESFPLTVTSAQKNPTAFYLCASSRLANTGELFFGEGSRLTVL.

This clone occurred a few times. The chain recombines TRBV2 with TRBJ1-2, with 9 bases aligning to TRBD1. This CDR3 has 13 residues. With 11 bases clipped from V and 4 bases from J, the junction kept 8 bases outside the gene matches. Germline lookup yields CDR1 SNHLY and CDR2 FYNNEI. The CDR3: CAWYGQGSYGYTF. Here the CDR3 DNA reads TGTGCCTGGTACGGACAGGGGTCCTATGGCTACACCTTC.

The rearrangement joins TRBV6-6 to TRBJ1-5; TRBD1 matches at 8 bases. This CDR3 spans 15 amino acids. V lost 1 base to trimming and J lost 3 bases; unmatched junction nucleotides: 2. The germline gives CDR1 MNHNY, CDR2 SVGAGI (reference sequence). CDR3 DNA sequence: TGTGCCAGCAGTTACTGGACAGGGAACAATCAGCCCCAGCATTTT. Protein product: CASSYWTGNNQPQHF.

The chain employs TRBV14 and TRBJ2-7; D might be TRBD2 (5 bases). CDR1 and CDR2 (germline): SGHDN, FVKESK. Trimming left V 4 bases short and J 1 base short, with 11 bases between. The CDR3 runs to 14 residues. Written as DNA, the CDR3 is TGTGCCAGCAGCCGATTCGGGAATTCCTACGAGCAGTACTTC. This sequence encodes CASSRFGNSYEQYF. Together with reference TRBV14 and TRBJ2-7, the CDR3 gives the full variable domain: EAGVTQFPSHSVIEKGQTVTLRCDPISGHDNLYWYRRVMGKEIKFLLHFVKESKQDESGMPNNRFLAERTGGTYSTLKVQPAELEDSGVYFCASSRFGNSYEQYFGPGTRLTVT.

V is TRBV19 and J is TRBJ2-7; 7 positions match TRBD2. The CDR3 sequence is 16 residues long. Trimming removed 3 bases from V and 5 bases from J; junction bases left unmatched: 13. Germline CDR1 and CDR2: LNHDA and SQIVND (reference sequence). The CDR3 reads CASSIGRETVGDEQYF. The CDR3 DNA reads TGTGCCAGTAGTATCGGGCGGGAGACCGTTGGGGACGAGCAGTACTTC. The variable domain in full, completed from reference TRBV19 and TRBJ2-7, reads DGGITQSPKYLFRKEGQNVTLSCEQNLNHDAMYWYRQDPGQGLRLIYYSQIVNDFQKGDIAEGYSVSREKKESFPLTVTSAQKNPTAFYLCASSIGRETVGDEQYFGPGTRLTVT.

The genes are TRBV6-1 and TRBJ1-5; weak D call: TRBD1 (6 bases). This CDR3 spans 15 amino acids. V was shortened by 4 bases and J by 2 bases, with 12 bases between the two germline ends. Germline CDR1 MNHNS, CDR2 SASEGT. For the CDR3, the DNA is TGTGCCAGCAGTGTGGGGACATCAGGCAATCAGCCCCAGCATTTT. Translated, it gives CASSVGTSGNQPQHF.

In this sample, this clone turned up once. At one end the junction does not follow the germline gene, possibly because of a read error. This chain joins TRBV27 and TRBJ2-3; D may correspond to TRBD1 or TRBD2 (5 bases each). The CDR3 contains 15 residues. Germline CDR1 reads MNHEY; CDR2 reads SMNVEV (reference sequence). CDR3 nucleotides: TGTGCCGGCAGTCCCCGGGGCTACTACACAGATACGCAGTATTTT. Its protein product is CAGSPRGYYTDTQYF.

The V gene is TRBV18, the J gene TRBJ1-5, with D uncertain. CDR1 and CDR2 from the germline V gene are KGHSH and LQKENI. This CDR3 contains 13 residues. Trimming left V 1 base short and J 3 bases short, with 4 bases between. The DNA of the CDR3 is TGTGCCAGCTCACCACAGTTCAATCAGCCCCAGCATTTT. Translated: CASSPQFNQPQHF.

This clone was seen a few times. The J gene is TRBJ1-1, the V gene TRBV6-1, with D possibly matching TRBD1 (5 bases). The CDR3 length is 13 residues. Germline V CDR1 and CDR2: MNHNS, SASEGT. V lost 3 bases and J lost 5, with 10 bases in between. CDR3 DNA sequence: TGTGCCAGCAGTGACCAGGGCTGGACTGAAGCTTTCTTT. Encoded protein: CASSDQGWTEAFF.

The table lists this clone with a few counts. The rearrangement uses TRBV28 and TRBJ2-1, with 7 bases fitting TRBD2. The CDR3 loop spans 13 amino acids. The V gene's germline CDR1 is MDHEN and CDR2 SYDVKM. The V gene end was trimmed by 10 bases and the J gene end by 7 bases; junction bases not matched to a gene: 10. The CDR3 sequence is CATGGLHLNEQFF. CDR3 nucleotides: TGTGCCACCGGGGGGTTACATTTGAATGAGCAGTTCTTC.

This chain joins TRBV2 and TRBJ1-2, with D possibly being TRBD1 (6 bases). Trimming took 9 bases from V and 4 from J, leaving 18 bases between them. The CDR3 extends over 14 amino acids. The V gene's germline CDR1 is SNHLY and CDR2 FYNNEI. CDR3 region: CASTTTTGFYGYTF. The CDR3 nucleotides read TGTGCCAGTACCACGACGACAGGATTCTATGGCTACACCTTC.